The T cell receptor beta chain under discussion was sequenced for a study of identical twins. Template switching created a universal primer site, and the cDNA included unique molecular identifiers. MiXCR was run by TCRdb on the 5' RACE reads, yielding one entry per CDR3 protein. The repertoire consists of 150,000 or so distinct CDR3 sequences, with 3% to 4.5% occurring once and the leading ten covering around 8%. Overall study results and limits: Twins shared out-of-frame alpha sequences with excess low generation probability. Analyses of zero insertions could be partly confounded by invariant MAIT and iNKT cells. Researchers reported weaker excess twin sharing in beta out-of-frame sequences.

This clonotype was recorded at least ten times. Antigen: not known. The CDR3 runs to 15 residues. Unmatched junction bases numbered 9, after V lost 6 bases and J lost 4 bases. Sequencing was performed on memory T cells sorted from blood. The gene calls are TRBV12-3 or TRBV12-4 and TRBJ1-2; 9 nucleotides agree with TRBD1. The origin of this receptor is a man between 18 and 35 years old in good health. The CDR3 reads CASRYTGGSSYGYTF. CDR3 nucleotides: TGTGCCAGCAGGTACACAGGGGGCTCCAGCTATGGCTACACCTTC.